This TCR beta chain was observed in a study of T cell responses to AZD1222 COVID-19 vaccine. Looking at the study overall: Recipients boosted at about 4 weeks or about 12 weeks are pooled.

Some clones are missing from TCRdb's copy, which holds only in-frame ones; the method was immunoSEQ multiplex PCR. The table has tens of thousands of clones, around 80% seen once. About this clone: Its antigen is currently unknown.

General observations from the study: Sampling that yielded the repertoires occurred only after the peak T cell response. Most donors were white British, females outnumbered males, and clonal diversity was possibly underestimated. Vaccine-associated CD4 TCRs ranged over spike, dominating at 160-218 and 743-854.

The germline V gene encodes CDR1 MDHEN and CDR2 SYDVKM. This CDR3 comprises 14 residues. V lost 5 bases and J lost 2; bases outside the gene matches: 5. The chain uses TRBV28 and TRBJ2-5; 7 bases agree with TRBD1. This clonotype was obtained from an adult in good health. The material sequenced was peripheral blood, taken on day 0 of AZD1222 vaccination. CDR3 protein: CASSNRDSQETQYF. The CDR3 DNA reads TGTGCCAGCAGTAACCGGGACAGTCAAGAGACCCAGTACTTC. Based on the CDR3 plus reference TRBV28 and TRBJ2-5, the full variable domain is DVKVTQSSRYLVKRTGEKVFLECVQDMDHENMFWYRQDPGLGLRLIYFSYDVKMKEKGDIPEGYSVSREKKERFSLILESASTNQTSMYLCASSNRDSQETQYFGPGTRLLVL.